A few counts support the clone carrying this T cell receptor beta chain. The antigen remains undetermined. In the PCR, 60 Vbeta and 13 Jbeta primers were used. Per the original data handling: An analysis performed later counted around 80 million unique TCR beta chains (around 9.9 million of them shared). Assay: immunoSEQ multiplex PCR; the TCRdb copy retains only in-frame clones and omits some. That table is the source of V, J and clone size, and D and trimming were worked out from the DNA. The sample contains roughly 170,000 clones, about 82% of which appear only once. The data were obtained in a study of cytomegalovirus exposure and HLA in healthy donors. The wider study: In a previous analysis, 120 million or so unique TCR beta sequences were found from 150 million to 200 million T cells. Notes on the study in general: Reportedly, a later analysis found an Asian-associated ancestry cluster had fewer N-insertions than the roughly 670-donor mean. Overall, roughly 150 TCR beta chains were annotated as cytomegalovirus-associated.

V lost 2 bases to trimming and J lost 2 bases, with 13 bases between them. The CDR3 has 17 residues. Germline CDR1 MNHEY, CDR2 SMNVEV (reference sequence). Input material: PBMCs. This TCR derives from a female donor in good health and CMV-seronegative. V gene TRBV27 combines with J gene TRBJ2-6; D perhaps matches TRBD1 (6 bases). The CDR3 region is CASSLNRAGAGANVLTF. CDR3 DNA: TGTGCCAGCAGTTTAAACAGGGCAGGAGCTGGGGCCAACGTCCTGACTTTC.